The 30 T cell receptor beta chains below come from one sample, sequenced in a study of T cells in localized non-small cell lung cancer (dated by TCRdb to 2018 to 2020). Library creation used the immunoSEQ multiplex PCR assay. TCRdb carries this immuneACCESS record with in-frame sequences only. Its versions omit some clonotypes, under half of them owing to an unresolved V gene in the studies checked, with the rest unexplained. This sample lists about 36,000 clones; around nine tenths were detected once. Approximately 6.8% of the sample is in the top ten clones. Material: peripheral blood, obtained before any cancer treatment. These receptors all come from a woman aged 35-75 years with stage I lung adenocarcinoma.

V usage is TRBV11-2 and J usage is TRBJ2-1; a possible D gene is TRBD2 (6 bases). CDR1 and CDR2 (germline): SGHAT, FQNNGV. Trimming shortened V by 1 base and J by 5 bases, and 15 bases separated the two germline ends. There are 16 residues in the CDR3. Here the CDR3 DNA reads TGTGCCAGCAGCTTAGGACTAGACGAAGGCGACAATGAGCAGTTCTTC. Residues: CASSLGLDEGDNEQFF.

This chain joins TRBV6-5 and TRBJ1-3; D is undetermined. V lost 9 bases and J lost 6, with 15 bases in between. Germline values: CDR1 MNHEY, CDR2 SVGAGI. This CDR3 has 13 amino acids. The CDR3 nucleotides read TGTGCCAGTCCTCCGGGCTTCGAAAACACCATATATTTT. Amino acids: CASPPGFENTIYF.

In the case of this clone: Germline is not matched at one junction end, which may reflect a read error. This rearrangement joins TRBV11-3 to TRBJ1-1; 11 bases are shared with TRBD1. The CDR3 contains 15 residues. Germline CDR1 and CDR2: SGHNT and YENEEA. CDR3 DNA sequence: TGTGCCAGCACCTTAGACGGACAGGGGGCGCGGTATGCTTTCTTT. It is translated as CASTLDGQGARYAFF.

The table lists this clone with a few counts. The same CDR3 is also encoded by other DNA sequences in this sample. J is TRBJ2-1 and V is TRBV30, with TRBD2 matching over 13 bases. J was trimmed by 12 bases and V by 5 bases; bases with no gene match: 10. This CDR3 spans 14 amino acids. CDR1 is GTSNPN and CDR2 is SVGIG in the germline V gene (reference sequence). CDR3 sequence: CAWGTLAGGPGQFF. In DNA form, the CDR3 reads TGTGCCTGGGGAACACTAGCGGGGGGGCCGGGGCAGTTCTTC.

The gene calls are TRBV4-1 and TRBJ2-1; the match to TRBD2 covers 10 bases. Trimming cost V 1 base and J 8 bases; bases outside gene matches: 14. This CDR3 has 18 residues. Per germline, CDR1 MGHRA and CDR2 YSYEKL. CDR3 in amino acids: CASSQAPAGSGGAHEQFF. The DNA for the CDR3 is TGCGCCAGCAGCCAAGCTCCTGCGGGAAGCGGGGGGGCCCATGAGCAGTTCTTC.

V is TRBV4-1 and J is TRBJ1-2; D is unclear. The CDR3 runs 16 residues. Trimming took 2 bases from V and 5 from J, leaving 18 bases between them. Per the germline V gene, CDR1 is MGHRA and CDR2 is YSYEKL. The CDR3 DNA is TGCGCCAGCAGCCAAAGTTATTTCGCGGTTGATTATGGCTACACCTTC. Protein: CASSQSYFAVDYGYTF.

The J gene is TRBJ1-5, the V gene TRBV6-5; D ambiguous. Germline CDR1 and CDR2: MNHEY and SVGAGI. Trimming removed 2 bases at V and 4 bases at J, with 6 bases between. CDR3 length: 13 residues. This CDR3 is CASSYVMNQPQHF. The DNA for the CDR3 is TGTGCCAGCAGTTACGTAATGAATCAGCCCCAGCATTTT.

V usage is TRBV11-2 and J usage is TRBJ2-5; D remains unclear. The CDR3 has 14 residues. The V gene lost 7 bases and the J gene lost 7 bases, with 19 bases spanning the gap. CDR1 is SGHAT and CDR2 is FQNNGV in the germline V gene. The CDR3, as DNA: TGTGCCAGCACCCAAGGGTTCGCGTTCCCGACCCAGTACTTC. Its protein is CASTQGFAFPTQYF. Supplemented by reference TRBV11-2 and TRBJ2-5, the full variable domain reads EAGVAQSPRYKIIEKRQSVAFWCNPISGHATLYWYQQILGQGPKLLIQFQNNGVVDDSQLPKDRFSAERLKGVDSTLKIQPAKLEDSAVYLCASTQGFAFPTQYFGPGTRLLVL.

The J gene is TRBJ2-7, the V gene TRBV28; 7 bases map to TRBD1. Germline V CDR1 and CDR2: MDHEN, SYDVKM. CDR3 length: 15 amino acids. V trimming: 4 bases; J trimming: 5 bases; junction bases outside the gene matches: 11. Written as DNA, the CDR3 is TGTGCCAGCAGTTCACCAACGACAGGGTCCCACGAGCAGTACTTC. It specifies CASSSPTTGSHEQYF.

V is TRBV5-1 and J is TRBJ2-3; TRBD2 might be the D (5 bases). The CDR3 sequence is 14 residues long. Per germline, CDR1 SGHRS and CDR2 YFSETQ. The germline V and J ends were trimmed by 4 bases and 2 bases, with 11 bases remaining between them. CDR3 residues: CASSDGLFTDTQYF. The DNA for the CDR3 is TGCGCCAGCAGCGATGGACTGTTCACAGATACGCAGTATTTT.

The chain links TRBV18 to TRBJ2-2; 13 nucleotides align to TRBD2. This CDR3 region has 18 residues. The ends lost 6 bases at V and 0 bases at J; junction bases unmatched: 7. In germline, CDR1 is KGHSH, CDR2 LQKENI. The CDR3 is CASSTGLAGYSNTGELFF. Here the CDR3 DNA reads TGTGCCAGCTCTACGGGACTAGCGGGGTATTCGAACACCGGGGAGCTGTTTTTT.

The rearrangement joins TRBV5-5 to TRBJ1-4; possibly TRBD1 for D (5 bases). Germline CDR1 and CDR2: SGHKS and YYEKEE (reference sequence). The CDR3 sequence is 16 residues long. The V and J ends lost 0 bases and 8 bases respectively, with 17 bases between them. The CDR3: CASSLDPGRGAEKLFF. The CDR3 coding sequence is TGTGCCAGCAGCTTGGACCCTGGTAGGGGCGCGGAAAAACTGTTTTTT.

The rearrangement uses TRBV6-5 and TRBJ1-3; TRBD1 matches 7 bases. CDR1 and CDR2 from the germline V gene are MNHEY and SVGAGI. Trimming cost V 6 bases and J 1 base; bases outside gene matches: 3. CDR3 length equals 14 residues. The CDR3: CASSRQGSGNTIYF. The CDR3 bases are TGTGCCAGCAGCCGACAGGGTTCTGGAAACACCATATATTTT.

The chain couples TRBV27 to TRBJ1-6, with D perhaps TRBD1 (6 bases). The CDR3 has 15 residues. V lost 5 bases and J lost 7, with 15 bases in between. Germline V lookup: CDR1 MNHEY, CDR2 SMNVEV (reference sequence). The CDR3, as DNA: TGTGCCAGCAGTCCAACCGGACAGTTAAATTCACCCCTCCACTTT. As protein: CASSPTGQLNSPLHF.

The rearrangement links TRBV6-1 to TRBJ1-1; D ambiguous. Germline CDR1 MNHNS, CDR2 SASEGT. V lost 2 bases and J 0 bases, leaving 7 bases between the germline ends. The CDR3 is made up of 14 amino acids. The CDR3 is CASSESALNTEAFF. For the CDR3, the DNA is TGTGCCAGCAGTGAATCGGCACTGAACACTGAAGCTTTCTTT.

J is TRBJ1-5 and V is TRBV7-2; a possible D gene is TRBD1 (6 bases). This CDR3 is built from 15 residues. Germline V gives CDR1 SGHTA, CDR2 FQGNSA. The V end lost 5 bases, the J end lost 4 bases, and 15 bases lay between the germline ends. CDR3 in amino acids: CASSQVSGVNQPQHF. Written as DNA, the CDR3 is TGTGCCAGCAGCCAAGTTTCAGGGGTTAATCAGCCCCAGCATTTT. The full variable domain, in which reference TRBV7-2 and TRBJ1-5 provide the parts outside the CDR3, is GAGVSQSPSNKVTEKGKDVELRCDPISGHTALYWYRQSLGQGLEFLIYFQGNSAPDKSGLPSDRFSAERTGGSVSTLTIQRTQQEDSAVYLCASSQVSGVNQPQHFGDGTRLSIL.

The chain joins TRBV7-2 to TRBJ2-2; 7 bases map to TRBD1. This CDR3 region has 15 residues. The germline CDR1 and CDR2 sequences are SGHTA and FQGNSA. V lost 5 bases, J lost 5 bases, and 8 bases stayed unmatched. In DNA form, the CDR3 reads TGTGCCAGCAGCCCCTCGGGACAGCGGACCGGGGAGCTGTTTTTT. Its protein is CASSPSGQRTGELFF. Combining the CDR3 with reference TRBV7-2 and TRBJ2-2 gives the whole variable domain GAGVSQSPSNKVTEKGKDVELRCDPISGHTALYWYRQSLGQGLEFLIYFQGNSAPDKSGLPSDRFSAERTGGSVSTLTIQRTQQEDSAVYLCASSPSGQRTGELFFGEGSRLTVL.

DNA for the CDR3: TGTGCCAGCTCAAGGGACAGTGGCTTAACTAATGAAAAACTGTTTTTT. It encodes CASSRDSGLTNEKLFF. The V call is TRBV18, the J call TRBJ1-4; the match to TRBD1 covers 7 bases. V lost 5 bases, J lost 1 base, and 7 bases stayed unmatched. The CDR3 is made up of 16 amino acids. Germline-derived CDR1 and CDR2 are KGHSH and LQKENI.

The chain employs TRBV19 and TRBJ1-1; D gene unclear. CDR1 LNHDA and CDR2 SQIVND come from the germline V gene (reference sequence). The CDR3 runs 14 residues. V lost 5 bases and J lost 7, with 17 bases in between. CDR3 DNA sequence: TGTGCCAGTAGTTCCCTCGTACGGGTTATTGAAGCTTTCTTT. Translated, it gives CASSSLVRVIEAFF.

The V gene is TRBV18, the J gene TRBJ1-6; D is unclear. Germline-derived CDR1 and CDR2 are KGHSH and LQKENI. Trimming took 4 bases from V and 0 from J, leaving 10 bases between them. This CDR3 has 16 residues. CDR3 sequence reads: CASSLRQSSYNSPLHF. The CDR3 DNA follows: TGTGCCAGCTCACTACGCCAGAGCTCCTATAATTCACCCCTCCACTTT. The full variable domain, in which reference TRBV18 and TRBJ1-6 provide the parts outside the CDR3, is NAGVMQNPRHLVRRRGQEARLRCSPMKGHSHVYWYRQLPEEGLKFMVYLQKENIIDESGMPKERFSAEFPKEGPSILRIQQVVRGDSAAYFCASSLRQSSYNSPLHFGNGTRLTVT.

V usage is TRBV29-1 and J usage is TRBJ2-5; the match to TRBD2 covers 10 bases. V shed 3 bases and J 2 bases; nucleotides not matched to a gene: 3. The CDR3 runs to 14 residues. Germline V gives CDR1 SQVTM, CDR2 ANQGSEA. The CDR3 reads CSVDLAGVQETQYF. CDR3 coding DNA: TGCAGCGTTGACCTAGCGGGGGTTCAAGAGACCCAGTACTTC.

The rearrangement links TRBV28 to TRBJ1-6, with D possibly being TRBD1 (5 bases). Trimming pared 3 bases from V and 9 bases from J, leaving 12 bases between. Germline CDR1 is MDHEN and CDR2 is SYDVKM. The CDR3 has 14 amino acids. Written as DNA, the CDR3 is TGTGCCAGCAGTTTGGGGGGTTTGGGTTCACCCCTCCACTTT. Amino acid sequence: CASSLGGLGSPLHF. Based on the CDR3 plus reference TRBV28 and TRBJ1-6, the full variable domain is DVKVTQSSRYLVKRTGEKVFLECVQDMDHENMFWYRQDPGLGLRLIYFSYDVKMKEKGDIPEGYSVSREKKERFSLILESASTNQTSMYLCASSLGGLGSPLHFGNGTRLTVT.

This chain connects TRBV28 to TRBJ2-2; D gene uncertain. Germline loops: CDR1 MDHEN, CDR2 SYDVKM. CDR3 length: 12 residues. Trimming pared 6 bases from V and 7 bases from J, leaving 9 bases between. CDR3 DNA sequence: TGTGCCAGCAGGTCCCAGATCGGGGAGCTGTTTTTT. Translating gives CASRSQIGELFF.

The rearrangement links TRBV6-5 to TRBJ1-5; tentatively, D is TRBD1 (5 bases). CDR3 length: 13 residues. Trimming removed 6 bases from V and 11 bases from J, with 17 bases in between. Germline V gene data show CDR1 as MNHEY and CDR2 as SVGAGI. The CDR3 region is CASSIRGGGSQHF. CDR3 coding DNA: TGTGCCAGCAGCATCCGGGGCGGTGGGTCCCAGCATTTT.

This chain links TRBV4-2 with TRBJ1-1, with a tentative D call TRBD1 (6 bases). Germline CDR1 LGHNA, CDR2 YNFKEQ. The CDR3 is 14 residues long. Trimming left V 1 base short and J 1 base short, with 7 bases between. The CDR3 DNA follows: TGTGCCAGCAGCCAAGGGACAGCGAACACTGAAGCTTTCTTT. It specifies CASSQGTANTEAFF.

This clone was seen a handful of times. The chain couples TRBV2 to TRBJ1-6, with a weak D call TRBD1 (6 bases). The V end lost 4 bases, the J end lost 3 bases, and 16 bases lay between the germline ends. This CDR3 is 17 amino acids long. Germline assignment: CDR1 SNHLY and CDR2 FYNNEI. The DNA of the CDR3 is TGTGCCAGCAGTGGTTTTGGGGCCAGGGGCTATAATTCACCCCTCCACTTT. This encodes CASSGFGARGYNSPLHF.

The chain is built from TRBV6-5 and TRBJ2-5; 7 positions agree with TRBD2. Germline CDR1 is MNHEY and CDR2 is SVGAGI. The CDR3 loop spans 15 amino acids. Germline trimming cut 8 bases from V and 3 bases from J; bases unmatched to any gene: 12. The CDR3 spells CASCSLAGDKETQYF. The CDR3 DNA reads TGTGCCAGCTGCTCATTAGCGGGCGACAAAGAGACCCAGTACTTC.

V usage is TRBV7-8 and J usage is TRBJ2-1; tentatively, D is TRBD2 (6 bases). Germline CDR1 SGHVS, CDR2 FQNEAQ. This CDR3 is 13 amino acids long. V was shortened by 5 bases and J by 6 bases, with 11 bases between the two germline ends. CDR3: CASSHLGGNEQFF. CDR3 DNA sequence: TGTGCCAGCAGCCATTTGGGGGGCAATGAGCAGTTCTTC.

This chain joins TRBV10-3 and TRBJ2-7; TRBD1 or TRBD2 may be the D gene (5 bases each). Per the germline V gene, CDR1 is ENHRY and CDR2 is SYGVKD. Trimming took 4 bases from V and 4 from J, leaving 8 bases between them. The CDR3 is 12 residues long. CDR3 nucleotide sequence: TGTGCCATCAGTGGGGACCAATACGAGCAGTACTTC. Translated: CAISGDQYEQYF.

The chain recombines TRBV5-5 with TRBJ2-7, with TRBD2 identical over 7 bases. In germline, CDR1 is SGHKS, CDR2 YYEKEE (reference sequence). V was clipped by 4 bases and J by 2 bases; unmatched bases: 9. The CDR3 has 15 residues. The chain's CDR3 is CASSQTGTIAYEQYF. CDR3 bases: TGTGCCAGCAGCCAGACCGGGACTATCGCCTACGAGCAGTACTTC.